This T cell receptor (beta chain) was sequenced during a study of cytomegalovirus exposure and HLA in healthy donors. Study observations and caveats: Rare sequences made up most TCRs, while some public TCRs were found in many donors. V- and J-gene trimming in TCR beta was tied to a missense DCLRE1C variant by an analysis performed later. When analyzed later, the rates of TCR association showed variation by HLA locus, with DRB1 the most and HLA-C the fewest.

The primer mix had 60 Vbeta and 13 Jbeta primers. Sequenced by immunoSEQ multiplex PCR; TCRdb stores in-frame clones only, minus some. The table lists about 190,000 clones, 65% to 85% of them singletons, with around 3.9% in the top ten. Comment on this clone: What it binds is not known.

The source is a man aged 45-65 years in good health and CMV-seronegative. Sequences were obtained from PBMCs.

The CDR3, as DNA: TGTGCCAGCAGCGGCGGCACTGAAGCTTTCTTT. It encodes CASSGGTEAFF. The chain joins TRBV27 to TRBJ1-1, with D unresolved. Germline V gives CDR1 MNHEY, CDR2 SMNVEV (reference sequence). CDR3 length equals 11 residues. Trimming took 6 bases from V and 4 from J, leaving 6 bases between them.